This T cell receptor beta chain is drawn from a study of blood T cell repertoires in COVID-19. Trimming left V 1 base short and J 7 bases short, with 11 bases between. Per germline, CDR1 SGHVS and CDR2 FNYEAQ. The CDR3 is 14 amino acids. Clones were sequenced by immunoSEQ multiplex PCR, and TCRdb holds only the in-frame ones, with some missing. The table lists fewer than 30,000 clones, 92% of them singletons. This clonotype was sampled from a human donor in a cohort sampled during active COVID-19. This sequence joins TRBV7-6 and TRBJ1-5; D ambiguous. The sequenced sample was peripheral blood. As DNA, the CDR3 is TGTGCCAGCAGCTTAGGAGGATGGGAGCAGCCCCAGCATTTT. It codes for CASSLGGWEQPQHF.